This T cell receptor beta chain appears in the sequencing data of a study of cytomegalovirus exposure and HLA in healthy donors. In the study overall: T cells numbering about 179 million yielded some 100 million unique TCR beta sequences in an earlier analysis.

The PCR used 60 Vbeta and 13 Jbeta primers. Sequencing used immunoSEQ multiplex PCR; TCRdb keeps in-frame clones, though not all of them. The table records 100,000 to 150,000 clones, over 65% of them present only once. Trimming cost V 3 bases and J 1 base; bases outside gene matches: 7. The CDR3 contains 16 residues. Germline V gene lookup returns CDR1 PRHDT and CDR2 FYEKMQ (reference sequence). Concerning this clone: Its antigen remains unknown.

Study results and limitations: Trimming of TCR beta V- and J-genes showed a link, identified in a later analysis, to a missense DCLRE1C variant. Certain sequence variants were highly shared and formed a cluster, and this cluster was likely a sequencing artifact.

The rearrangement links TRBV13 to TRBJ2-5; 8 bases are a match to TRBD2. The TCR comes from a man over 45 in good health and CMV-seronegative. The specimen was PBMCs. The CDR3 loop reads CASSLAAGGPQETQYF. The DNA of the CDR3 is TGTGCCAGCAGCTTGGCTGCGGGGGGCCCCCAAGAGACCCAGTACTTC.